This T cell receptor (beta chain) appears in the sequencing data of a study of OX40 agonist ivuxolimab in advanced cancers. Study-wide background: Three patients responded partially, comprising one with hepatocellular carcinoma and two with cutaneous melanoma. Study results and caveats: Undetermined was the antigen specificity of the expanded peripheral T cells. Expansion of clones was among the lowest in partial responders at 0.1-3.0 mg/kg. In the 0.1 to 3.0 mg/kg range, CD4+ and CD8+ blood T cells had expanded clonally by week 6.

Germline CDR1 SGHTA, CDR2 FQGNSA. The CDR3 has 14 residues. Trimming removed 5 bases at V and 4 bases at J, with 12 bases between. Some clones are missing from TCRdb's copy, which holds only in-frame ones; the method was immunoSEQ multiplex PCR. In the table there are around 70,000 clones, more than 70% of which are singletons. About this clone itself: As yet, its antigen is unknown.

Material: CD4+ or CD8+ T cells sorted from blood, obtained in a trial of the OX40 agonist ivuxolimab. The chain links TRBV7-2 to TRBJ1-5; D call uncertain. The source of this sequence is an adult with an advanced solid tumor such as melanoma, head and neck, liver or kidney cancer. The CDR3 DNA sequence: TGTGCCAGCAGCCCCCTGGAAAGGAATCAGCCCCAGCATTTT. Its protein is CASSPLERNQPQHF.